The clone carrying this T cell receptor (beta chain) was found a few times. TCRdb analysed the 5' RACE reads with MiXCR anew, one entry per CDR3 protein. The profile covers about 47,000 distinct CDR3 sequences, with about 10% appearing a single time and roughly a third taken by the ten largest. The data originate from a study of spatial heterogeneity in lung cancer. Across the study: The donor population consisted of 72 patients with untreated, early-stage non-small cell lung cancer. Mean representation of each unique TCR and UMI combination in the raw reads exceeded nine occurrences.

As to time point: blood at routine non-recurrence follow-up after resection. Whole RNA, which was extracted from tumor, nontumor lung tissue or frozen PBMC, was sequenced without any cell sorting. This CDR3 has 13 amino acids. Trimming took off 0 bases at V and 5 bases at J, with 7 bases between the two ends. CDR1 SEHNR and CDR2 FQNEAQ come from the germline V gene (reference sequence). The chain combines TRBV7-9 with TRBJ1-1; D gene unclear. Material: PBMCs, obtained at follow-up. The source is a male donor with early-stage non-small cell lung cancer. The CDR3 loop reads CASSLAMGTEAFF. CDR3 DNA: TGTGCCAGCAGCTTAGCCATGGGAACTGAAGCTTTCTTT.